This T cell receptor beta chain was recovered during a study of T-cell reconstitution after alpha-beta-depleted transplantation in children. The TCRbeta library was prepared with unique molecular identifiers. TCRdb fed the PCR reads into MiXCR, producing one record per CDR3 protein. The table has 350,000 to 500,000 distinct CDR3 sequences, 43% seen once. With respect to this clonotype: Antigen: not known.

Broader study findings: Counts and diversity of T cells one year after transplant came mostly from newly produced T cells. Surviving recipient cells, namely T cells and thymic progenitors, were the source of high day-60 TCRbeta diversity in some patients. Expanded graft clones, several hundred of them, were reportedly the source of alpha-beta T cells about two months after transplant.

The sequences come from PBMCs, collected before TCRalphabeta/CD19-depleted stem cell transplant. The receptor was derived from a girl aged 2 to 9 with aplastic anemia, due to receive a stem cell transplant.

CDR3 coding DNA: TGCAGTGTTCGCCCCCAGGGACTAGCTATCAATGAGCAGTTCTTC. Its protein is CSVRPQGLAINEQFF. The gene calls are TRBV20-1 and TRBJ2-1; 9 positions agree with TRBD2. Trimming removed 7 bases from V and 6 bases from J; junction bases left unmatched: 13. The CDR3 length is 15 residues. Germline values: CDR1 DFQATT, CDR2 SNEGSKA (reference sequence).